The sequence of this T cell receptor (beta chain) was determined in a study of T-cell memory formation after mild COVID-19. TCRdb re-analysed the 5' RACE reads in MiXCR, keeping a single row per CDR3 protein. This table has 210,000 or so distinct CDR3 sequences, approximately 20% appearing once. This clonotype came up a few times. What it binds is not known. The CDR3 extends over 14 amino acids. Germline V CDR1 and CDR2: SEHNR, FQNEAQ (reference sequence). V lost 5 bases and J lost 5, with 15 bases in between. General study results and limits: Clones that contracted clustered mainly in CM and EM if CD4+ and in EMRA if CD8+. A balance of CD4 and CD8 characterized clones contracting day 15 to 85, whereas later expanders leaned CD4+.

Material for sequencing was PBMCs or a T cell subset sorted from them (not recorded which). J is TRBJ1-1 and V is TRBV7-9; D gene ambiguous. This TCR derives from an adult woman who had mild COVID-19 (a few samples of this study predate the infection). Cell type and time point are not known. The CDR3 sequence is CASSLGSLRTEAFF. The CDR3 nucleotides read TGTGCCAGCAGCCTCGGGTCTCTAAGGACTGAAGCTTTCTTT.